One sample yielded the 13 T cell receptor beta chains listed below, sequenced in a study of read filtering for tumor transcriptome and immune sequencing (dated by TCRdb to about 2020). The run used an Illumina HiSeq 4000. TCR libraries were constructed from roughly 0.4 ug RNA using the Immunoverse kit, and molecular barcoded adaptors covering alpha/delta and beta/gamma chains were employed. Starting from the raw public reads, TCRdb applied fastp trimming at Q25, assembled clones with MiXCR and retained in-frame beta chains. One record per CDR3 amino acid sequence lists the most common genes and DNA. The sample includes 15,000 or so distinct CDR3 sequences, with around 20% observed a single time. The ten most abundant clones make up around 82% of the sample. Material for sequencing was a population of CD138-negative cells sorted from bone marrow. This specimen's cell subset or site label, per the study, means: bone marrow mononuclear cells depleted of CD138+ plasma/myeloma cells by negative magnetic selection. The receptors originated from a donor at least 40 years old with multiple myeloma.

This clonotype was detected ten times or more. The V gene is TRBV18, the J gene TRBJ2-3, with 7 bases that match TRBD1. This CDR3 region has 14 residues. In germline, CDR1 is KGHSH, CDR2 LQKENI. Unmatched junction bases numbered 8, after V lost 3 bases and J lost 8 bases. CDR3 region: CASSPQTGRSTQYF. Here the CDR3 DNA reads TGTGCCAGCTCACCCCAGACAGGGCGATCTACGCAGTATTTT.

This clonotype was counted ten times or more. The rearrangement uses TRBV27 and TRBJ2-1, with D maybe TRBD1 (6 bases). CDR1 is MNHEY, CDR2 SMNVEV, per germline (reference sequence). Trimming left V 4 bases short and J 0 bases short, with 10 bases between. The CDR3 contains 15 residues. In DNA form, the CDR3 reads TGTGCCAGCAGTTACGGGACATCCTCCTACAATGAGCAGTTCTTC. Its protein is CASSYGTSSYNEQFF.

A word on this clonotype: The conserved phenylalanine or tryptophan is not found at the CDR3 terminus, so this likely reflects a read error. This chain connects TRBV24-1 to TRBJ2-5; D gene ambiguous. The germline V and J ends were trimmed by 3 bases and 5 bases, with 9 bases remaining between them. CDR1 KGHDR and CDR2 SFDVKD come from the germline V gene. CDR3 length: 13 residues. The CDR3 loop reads CATSDPAKETQYS. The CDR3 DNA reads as TGTGCCACCAGTGATCCTGCTAAGGAGACCCAGTACTCC.

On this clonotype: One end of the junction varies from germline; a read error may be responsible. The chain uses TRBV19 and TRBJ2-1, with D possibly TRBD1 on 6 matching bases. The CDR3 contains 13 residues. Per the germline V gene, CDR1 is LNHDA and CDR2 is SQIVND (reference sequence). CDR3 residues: CASETLGGNELFF. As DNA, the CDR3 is TGTGCCAGTGAAACACTTGGGGGCAATGAGCTGTTCTTC.

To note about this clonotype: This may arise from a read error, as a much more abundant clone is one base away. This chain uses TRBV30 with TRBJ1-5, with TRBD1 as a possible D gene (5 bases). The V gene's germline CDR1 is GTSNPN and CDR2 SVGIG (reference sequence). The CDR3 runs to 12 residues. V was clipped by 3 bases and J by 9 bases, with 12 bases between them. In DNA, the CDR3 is TGTGCCTGGAGCGGGGGAATGGGGCCCCAGCATTTT. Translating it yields CAWSGGMGPQHF.

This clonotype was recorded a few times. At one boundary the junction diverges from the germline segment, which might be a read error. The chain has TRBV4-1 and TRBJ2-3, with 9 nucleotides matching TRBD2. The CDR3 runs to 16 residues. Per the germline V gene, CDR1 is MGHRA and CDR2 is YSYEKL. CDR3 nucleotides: TGCGCCAGCGGCCAAGGTCTAGCGGGGATCACAGATACGCAGTATTTT. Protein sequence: CASGQGLAGITDTQYF.

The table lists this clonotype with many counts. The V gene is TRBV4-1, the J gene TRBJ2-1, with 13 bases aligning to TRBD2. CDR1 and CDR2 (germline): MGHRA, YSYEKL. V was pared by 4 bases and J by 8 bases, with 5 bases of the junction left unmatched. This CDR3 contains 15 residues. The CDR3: CASSPVLAGGHEQFF. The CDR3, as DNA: TGCGCCAGCAGCCCCGTACTAGCGGGGGGGCATGAGCAGTTCTTC.

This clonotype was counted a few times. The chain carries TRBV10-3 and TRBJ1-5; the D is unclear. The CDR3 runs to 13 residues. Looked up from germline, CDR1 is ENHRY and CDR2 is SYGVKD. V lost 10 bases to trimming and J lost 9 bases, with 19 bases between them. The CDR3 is CATKVVENGPQHF. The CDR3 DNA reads TGTGCCACCAAAGTGGTCGAGAACGGGCCCCAGCATTTT.

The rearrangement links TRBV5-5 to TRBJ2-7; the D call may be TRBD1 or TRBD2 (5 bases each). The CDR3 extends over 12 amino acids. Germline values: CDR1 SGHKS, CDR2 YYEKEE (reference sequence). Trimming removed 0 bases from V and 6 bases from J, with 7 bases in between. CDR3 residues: CASSLDGAEQYF. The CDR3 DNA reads TGTGCCAGCAGCTTGGACGGGGCCGAGCAGTACTTC. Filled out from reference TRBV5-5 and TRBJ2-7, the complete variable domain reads DAGVTQSPTHLIKTRGQQVTLRCSPISGHKSVSWYQQVLGQGPQFIFQYYEKEERGRGNFPDRFSARQFPNYSSELNVNALLLGDSALYLCASSLDGAEQYFGPGTRLTVT.

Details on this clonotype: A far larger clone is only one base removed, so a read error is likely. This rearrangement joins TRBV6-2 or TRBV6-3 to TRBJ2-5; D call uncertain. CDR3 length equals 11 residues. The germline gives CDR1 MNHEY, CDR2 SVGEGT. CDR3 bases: TGTGCCAGCACCGAGCAAGAGACCCCGTACTTC. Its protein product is CASTEQETPYF.

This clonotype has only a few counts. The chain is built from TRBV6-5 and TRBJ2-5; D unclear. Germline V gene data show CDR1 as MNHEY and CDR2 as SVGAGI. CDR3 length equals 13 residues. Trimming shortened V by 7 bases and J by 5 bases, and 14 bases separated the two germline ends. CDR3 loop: CASIIFRRETQYF. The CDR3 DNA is TGTGCCAGCATCATCTTTCGTAGGGAGACCCAGTACTTC.

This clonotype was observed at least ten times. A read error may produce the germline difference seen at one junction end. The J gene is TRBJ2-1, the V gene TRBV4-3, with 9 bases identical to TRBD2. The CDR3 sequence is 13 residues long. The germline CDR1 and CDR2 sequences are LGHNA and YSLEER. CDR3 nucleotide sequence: TGCGCCAGCAGCCAAGGAAGACTAGCGGAGCCGTTCTTC. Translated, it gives CASSQGRLAEPFF.

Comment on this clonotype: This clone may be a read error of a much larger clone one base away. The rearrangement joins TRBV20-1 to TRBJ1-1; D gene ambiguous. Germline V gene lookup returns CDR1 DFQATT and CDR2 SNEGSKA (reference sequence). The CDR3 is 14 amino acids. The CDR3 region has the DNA TGCAGTGCTAGACCAGGCACACGGAACACTGAATCTTTCTTT. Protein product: CSARPGTRNTESFF.